The rows below give T cell receptor beta chains drawn from one sample of a study of T cells after yellow fever vaccination. One entry per CDR3 protein, called by TCRdb with MiXCR from the 5' RACE reads. The sample shows some 320,000 distinct CDR3 sequences, over 3.5% of them seen only once. The sequencing here drew on PBMCs, taken 15 days after the yellow fever booster vaccination. Receptors originate from a man between 18 and 29 years old who received the YFV17D yellow fever vaccine. Each CDR3 is given with its conserved first and last residue. A D gene is named only where the DNA matches it firmly. Size is omitted from some rows. Given values are once, few, many or a class for expanded clones.

J gene,clone size,V gene,D gene,CDR3 DNA,CDR3 protein
TRBJ2-1,many,TRBV6-5,NA,TGTGCCAGCAAAAGACGGAACTTCTCGCATGAGCAGTTCTTC,CASKRRNFSHEQFF
TRBJ1-1,few,TRBV21-1,NA,TGTGCCAGCAGCAAAGACCGAGGAACTGAAGCTTTCTTT,CASSKDRGTEAFF
TRBJ2-3,NA,TRBV7-3,TRBD2,TGTGCCAGCGGGACTAGCGTGCAAGATACGCAGTATTTT,CASGTSVQDTQYF
TRBJ1-2,many,TRBV5-1,NA,TGCGCCAGCAGCTTGAGTGACGACTATGGCTACACCTTC,CASSLSDDYGYTF
TRBJ2-1,NA,TRBV11-3,NA,TGTGCCAGCAGCTCATCTGGTTTTCGGGGGGCCCCGGGGAATGAGCAGTTCTTC,CASSSSGFRGAPGNEQFF
TRBJ1-5,few,TRBV24-1,NA,TGTGCCACCAGTGAAGGGGGTCACAATCAGCCCCAGCATTTT,CATSEGGHNQPQHF
TRBJ1-2,few,TRBV28,NA,TGTGCCAGCAGTTTCCCCGGGACGGCCGTTTCGGACTATGGCTACACCTTC,CASSFPGTAVSDYGYTF
TRBJ2-6,NA,TRBV18,NA,TGTGCCAGCTCACCCACCAGGACAGCTTCTGGGGCCAACGTCCTGACTTTC,CASSPTRTASGANVLTF
TRBJ1-1,few,TRBV7-9,TRBD1,TGTGCCAGCAGCTTAGAGACAGGGCGGGCTTTCTTT,CASSLETGRAFF
TRBJ2-6,few,TRBV18,TRBD1,TGTGCCAGCTCACCGGTACCACAGGGGGACTCTGGGGCCAACGTCCTGACTTTC,CASSPVPQGDSGANVLTF
TRBJ1-3,many,TRBV12-3/TRBV12-4,NA,TGTGCCAGCAGTGATGGATACTCTGGAAACACCATATATTTT,CASSDGYSGNTIYF
TRBJ1-5,many,TRBV6-2/TRBV6-3,TRBD1,TGTGCCAGCAGTGACAGGGGATGGAATCAGCCCCAGCATTTT,CASSDRGWNQPQHF
TRBJ2-5,NA,TRBV7-2,TRBD1,TGTGCCAGCAGCCCCGCCCGGACAGGGCAAGAGACCCAGTACTTC,CASSPARTGQETQYF
TRBJ1-1,NA,TRBV4-3,TRBD1,TGCGCCAGCAGCCAAGATTGGGGCAGGGGGTACACTGAAGCTTTCTTT,CASSQDWGRGYTEAFF
TRBJ2-1,NA,TRBV7-2,NA,TGTGCCAGCAGCCCACGGACTGGTTTCGATGAGCAGTTCTTC,CASSPRTGFDEQFF
TRBJ2-3,few,TRBV7-3,TRBD2,TGTGCCAGCAGCTTAACTCAGCCTAGCGGGGCCCCAGATACGCAGTATTTT,CASSLTQPSGAPDTQYF
TRBJ2-7,NA,TRBV7-6,TRBD1,TGTGCCAGCAGCTTAGAACAGGGGGCAGCCTACGAGCAGTACTTC,CASSLEQGAAYEQYF
TRBJ2-3,NA,TRBV5-5,TRBD1,TGTGCCAGCAGGGGGGGGGACAGGGAGCCCGCAGATACGCAGTATTTT,CASRGGDREPADTQYF
TRBJ1-2,few,TRBV2,NA,TGTGCCAGCAGTGGTCTGGGAAACTATGGCTACACCTTC,CASSGLGNYGYTF
TRBJ2-7,NA,TRBV20-1,TRBD2,TGCAGTGCTAGAGATAGCGGGAGCTCCTACGAGCAGTACTTC,CSARDSGSSYEQYF
TRBJ1-5,many,TRBV20-1,NA,TGCAGTGCTACAGGGTCAGGGCAGCCCCAGCATTTT,CSATGSGQPQHF
TRBJ2-3,NA,TRBV20-1,NA,TGCAGTGCTAGAGGGACCCCAAGCACAGATACGCAGTATTTT,CSARGTPSTDTQYF
TRBJ2-2,few,TRBV11-2,NA,TGTGCCAGCAGCCCCCCGCCAGGACTGAACACCGGGGAGCTGTTTTTT,CASSPPPGLNTGELFF
TRBJ2-2,few,TRBV5-1,NA,TGCGCCAGCGGGCCGACCGGGGAGCTGTTTTTT,CASGPTGELFF
TRBJ1-5,many,TRBV7-9,NA,TGTGCCAGCAGCCCCGGGGACCTACGTAATCAGCCCCAGCATTTT,CASSPGDLRNQPQHF
TRBJ1-5,NA,TRBV3-1,NA,TGTGCCAGCAGCCAAGCAGCCGGAGGGCAGCCCCAGCATTTT,CASSQAAGGQPQHF
TRBJ1-4,many,TRBV7-2,NA,TGTGCCAGCAGCTCCTTCCCTAATTCGAGAATTGAAAAACTGTTTTTT,CASSSFPNSRIEKLFF
TRBJ2-2,few,TRBV7-2,NA,TGTGCCAGCAGCCCCCTGGGACAAGCCACCGGGGAGCTGTTTTTT,CASSPLGQATGELFF
TRBJ2-3,many,TRBV6-5,NA,TGTGCCAGCAGCCCCGGGGGCGATACGCAGTATTTT,CASSPGGDTQYF
TRBJ1-2,NA,TRBV5-6,NA,TGTGCCAGCAGCTCTCCTTTCGGCCCCGTTTATGGCTACACCTTC,CASSSPFGPVYGYTF
TRBJ1-1,many,TRBV7-9,NA,TGTGCCAGCAGCCCGCGACAGTTTTTGGGCACTGAAGCTTTCTTT,CASSPRQFLGTEAFF
TRBJ1-5,many,TRBV28,TRBD1,TGTGCCAGCAGTCCCGGGACAGTCAATCAGCCCCAGCATTTT,CASSPGTVNQPQHF
TRBJ2-1,many,TRBV20-1,TRBD1,TGCAGTGCTAGGCCCAGGACAGGCTCCTACAATGAGCAGTTCTTC,CSARPRTGSYNEQFF
TRBJ2-3,few,TRBV7-2,NA,TGTGCCAGCAGCTCCCAATCTCACGGCACAGATACGCAGTATTTT,CASSSQSHGTDTQYF
TRBJ2-1,many,TRBV6-5,NA,TGTGCCAGCACTCGCTCCTTAGGGCGTGAGCAGTTCTTC,CASTRSLGREQFF
TRBJ1-1,few,TRBV15,NA,TGTGCCACCAGCAACCCCATTTTAGGGGACGAATCCATGAACACTGAAGCTTTCTTT,CATSNPILGDESMNTEAFF
TRBJ2-2,NA,TRBV7-6,TRBD2,TGTGCCAGCAGCACTGGGACTAGCGCGAACACCGGGGAGCTGTTTTTT,CASSTGTSANTGELFF
TRBJ1-2,few,TRBV6-6,NA,TGTGCCAGCAGTTACTTGGGGAGTGGTGGCTACACCTTC,CASSYLGSGGYTF
TRBJ1-2,NA,TRBV6-5,NA,TGTGCCAGCACTATGGGGCACGTCTATGGCTACACCTTC,CASTMGHVYGYTF
TRBJ2-5,few,TRBV19,NA,TGTGCCAGTAGTATCCAGAAAACGGACAGACAAGAGACCCAGTACTTC,CASSIQKTDRQETQYF
TRBJ2-4,NA,TRBV5-4,TRBD1,TGTGCCAGCAGCTCGGGACAGGGGGGGGTGGACATTCAGTACTTC,CASSSGQGGVDIQYF
TRBJ1-3,NA,TRBV20-1,NA,TGCAGTGCTAGCCAGGGGCGAGATGCTGGAAACACCATATATTTT,CSASQGRDAGNTIYF
TRBJ2-5,few,TRBV5-1,NA,TGCGCCAGCAGCGCGAATCAAGAGACCCAGTACTTC,CASSANQETQYF
TRBJ1-3,many,TRBV7-9,NA,TGTGCCAGCTCTATCTCTGGAAACACCATATATTTT,CASSISGNTIYF
TRBJ2-2,many,TRBV5-1,NA,TGCGCCAGCAGGAACGCGAACACCGGGGAGCTGTTTTTT,CASRNANTGELFF
TRBJ1-1,NA,TRBV18,TRBD1,TGTGCCAGCTCACCTATCACAGGGGCGAACACTGAAGCTTTCTTT,CASSPITGANTEAFF
TRBJ1-1,many,TRBV11-2,TRBD1,TGTGCCAGCAGCTTAGGGGAAGGGGGCGGCACTGAAGCTTTCTTT,CASSLGEGGGTEAFF
TRBJ2-5,NA,TRBV20-1,NA,TGCAGTGCTAACCTCCCGAGGGGAGAGACCCAGTACTTC,CSANLPRGETQYF
TRBJ2-5,NA,TRBV3-1,NA,TGTGCCAGCAGCCAACGACCTCTGATCAGGGAAGAGACCCAGTACTTC,CASSQRPLIREETQYF
TRBJ2-5,few,TRBV11-2,NA,TGTGCCAGCAGCTTAGAATCCCAGTTAACCCAGTACTTC,CASSLESQLTQYF
TRBJ2-1,few,TRBV6-5,NA,TGTGCCAGCCGAGGGCCTTCCTACAATGAGCAGTTCTTC,CASRGPSYNEQFF
TRBJ2-7,many,TRBV5-1,NA,TGCGCCAGCAGCTTCGGGGGAGCTGTCTACGAGCAGTACTTC,CASSFGGAVYEQYF
TRBJ1-6,many,TRBV27,NA,TGTGCCAGCAGCCCCCAGTCTTACTCACCCCTCCACTTT,CASSPQSYSPLHF
TRBJ1-1,many,TRBV7-9,NA,TGTGCCAGCAGCTTATGGGACAACTCGGGTGAAGCTTTCTTT,CASSLWDNSGEAFF
TRBJ2-1,many,TRBV7-2,NA,TGTGCCAGCACCATCCCAAGGGGGTTCTACAATGAGCAGTTCTTC,CASTIPRGFYNEQFF
TRBJ2-7,many,TRBV20-1,NA,TGCAGTGCTCGTGGGACCCGGGGTGAAGAGCTCGAGCAGTACTTC,CSARGTRGEELEQYF
TRBJ2-7,many,TRBV5-1,TRBD1,TGCGCCAGCAGCCAGGGACAGGCCTTCCGAAACGAGCAGTACTTC,CASSQGQAFRNEQYF
TRBJ1-1,many,TRBV4-2,TRBD1,TGTGCCAGCAGCCAAGATCACGACAGGGGCGGTACTGAAGCTTTCTTT,CASSQDHDRGGTEAFF
TRBJ2-3,NA,TRBV7-2,NA,TGTGCCAGCAGCCTACGGCCGACAGGCACAGATACGCAGTATTTT,CASSLRPTGTDTQYF
TRBJ2-3,many,TRBV7-9,NA,TGTGCCAGCAGCCAACACAACAGGGCCGCAGATACGCAGTATTTT,CASSQHNRAADTQYF